The 20 T cell receptor beta chains presented below share a single source sample, sequenced in a study of OX40 agonist ivuxolimab in advanced cancers. Some clones are missing from TCRdb's copy, which holds only in-frame ones; the method was immunoSEQ multiplex PCR. The repertoire holds about 20,000 clones, around 85% seen once, with roughly a sixth in the top ten. Source: CD4+ or CD8+ T cells sorted from blood, taken in a trial of the OX40 agonist ivuxolimab. These receptors were collected from an adult with an advanced solid tumor such as melanoma, head and neck, liver or kidney cancer.

J is TRBJ1-3 and V is TRBV7-3; D is ambiguous. The CDR3 covers 14 residues. The V gene lost 0 bases and the J gene lost 1 base, with 4 bases spanning the gap. CDR1 is SGHTA and CDR2 is FQGTGA in the germline V gene. CDR3 sequence reads: CASSLTPSGNTIYF. The CDR3 DNA follows: TGTGCCAGCAGCTTAACGCCGTCTGGAAACACCATATATTTT.

Concerning this clone itself: Germline and junction disagree at one end, which may indicate a read error. V is TRBV2 and J is TRBJ1-3; D unclear. CDR1 and CDR2 from the germline V gene are SNHLY and FYNNEI. The CDR3 runs to 11 residues. The CDR3 spells CASSGESPSHF. The CDR3 DNA reads as TGTGCCAGCAGTGGGGAGTCACCCAGTCATTTT.

This clone has just a few counts. The chain recombines TRBV11-2 with TRBJ2-7, with 7 positions matching TRBD1. Germline CDR1 SGHAT, CDR2 FQNNGV. V lost 5 bases and J lost 4; bases outside the gene matches: 11. The CDR3 runs to 15 residues. The CDR3 bases are TGTGCCAGCAGCCCATTGACAGGGACAGAGTACGAGCAGTACTTC. Translated: CASSPLTGTEYEQYF.

The V and J genes are TRBV7-9 and TRBJ2-1; D possibly uses TRBD1 or TRBD2 (5 bases each). The CDR3 sequence is 15 residues long. CDR1 and CDR2 from the germline V gene are SEHNR and FQNEAQ (reference sequence). Trimming took 0 bases from V and 0 from J, leaving 6 bases between them. CDR3 DNA: TGTGCCAGCAGCTTAGCGGGGGACTCCTACAATGAGCAGTTCTTC. Translated: CASSLAGDSYNEQFF.

The CDR3 region is CASSAYGGLGETQYF. The CDR3 DNA follows: TGTGCCAGCAGTGCTTATGGGGGATTGGGGGAGACCCAGTACTTC. The V gene is TRBV6-1, the J gene TRBJ2-5; D possibly uses TRBD1 or TRBD2 (5 bases each). CDR3 length: 15 amino acids. In germline, CDR1 is MNHNS, CDR2 SASEGT. Trimming pared 4 bases from V and 5 bases from J, leaving 17 bases between.

The chain has TRBV5-4 and TRBJ2-1, with TRBD2 matching over 11 bases. Germline CDR1 SGHNT, CDR2 YYREEE (reference sequence). This CDR3 comprises 15 residues. The V gene end was trimmed by 5 bases and the J gene end by 4 bases; junction bases not matched to a gene: 5. CDR3 sequence: CASRISGGAYNEQFF. CDR3 DNA sequence: TGTGCCAGCAGAATTAGCGGGGGGGCGTACAATGAGCAGTTCTTC.

A remark on this clone: The germline gene is not matched at one end of the junction; a read error may be the cause. The rearrangement joins TRBV7-7 to TRBJ2-7; 7 bases are a match to TRBD1. This CDR3 region has 15 residues. Germline V gene data show CDR1 as SSHAT and CDR2 as FNYEAQ (reference sequence). The CDR3 sequence: CASSLSPATGDEQYF. In nucleotides, the CDR3 is TGTGCTAGCAGCTTATCGCCCGCTACAGGGGACGAGCAGTACTTC.

This chain links TRBV5-5 with TRBJ1-2, with TRBD1 matching 8 bases. Germline-derived CDR1 and CDR2 are SGHKS and YYEKEE (reference sequence). The ends lost 6 bases at V and 9 bases at J; junction bases unmatched: 19. The CDR3 has 16 amino acids. The CDR3 reads CASIQGGARDAPSYTF. In nucleotides, the CDR3 is TGTGCCAGCATACAGGGGGGAGCCCGGGACGCCCCGAGCTACACCTTC.

This clone has just one count. The rearrangement links TRBV27 to TRBJ2-6, with D maybe TRBD2 (7 bases). V lost 4 bases and J lost 0, with 13 bases in between. This CDR3 has 17 amino acids. Germline CDR1 MNHEY, CDR2 SMNVEV (reference sequence). CDR3 in amino acids: CASSWRGQGSGANVLTF. In DNA form, the CDR3 reads TGTGCCAGCAGTTGGCGGGGGCAAGGCTCTGGGGCCAACGTCCTGACTTTC. Filled out from reference TRBV27 and TRBJ2-6, the complete variable domain reads EAQVTQNPRYLITVTGKKLTVTCSQNMNHEYMSWYRQDPGLGLRQIYYSMNVEVTDKGDVPEGYKVSRKEKRNFPLILESPSPNQTSLYFCASSWRGQGSGANVLTFGAGSRLTVL.

CDR3 sequence: CASSSTGSEETQYF. DNA of the CDR3: TGTGCCAGCAGTTCGACAGGGTCGGAAGAGACCCAGTACTTC. The chain links TRBV27 to TRBJ2-5; TRBD1 matches 7 bases. Germline CDR1 MNHEY, CDR2 SMNVEV (reference sequence). The length of the CDR3 is 14 residues. Trimming cost V 4 bases and J 3 bases; bases outside gene matches: 5.

The rearrangement joins TRBV4-2 to TRBJ1-5; D call uncertain. Germline lookup yields CDR1 LGHNA and CDR2 YNFKEQ. This CDR3 is 16 amino acids long. The V end lost 0 bases, the J end lost 4 bases, and 13 bases lay between the germline ends. The CDR3 loop is CASSQEILGVNQPQHF. CDR3 DNA: TGTGCCAGCAGCCAAGAGATTCTCGGGGTGAATCAGCCCCAGCATTTT.

This clone was detected once. The rearrangement joins TRBV29-1 to TRBJ2-7, with D hard to call. Germline CDR1 SQVTM, CDR2 ANQGSEA. Trimming shortened V by 6 bases and J by 3 bases, and 12 bases separated the two germline ends. The CDR3 length is 12 residues. This CDR3 is CSVSKDGYEQYF. CDR3 DNA: TGCAGCGTCAGCAAGGACGGCTACGAGCAGTACTTC.

The J gene is TRBJ1-2, the V gene TRBV15; tentative D call: TRBD1 (5 bases). Germline CDR1 LNHNV, CDR2 YYDKDF (reference sequence). Trimming removed 0 bases from V and 8 bases from J, with 13 bases in between. This CDR3 contains 14 residues. CDR3 DNA sequence: TGTGCCACCAGCAGAGATCTCCAGGGCCCGGGCTACACCTTC. Its translation: CATSRDLQGPGYTF.

This chain links TRBV27 with TRBJ2-1; TRBD2 might be the D (6 bases). The length of the CDR3 is 16 residues. V shed 0 bases and J shed 1 base, with 10 bases lying between them. Germline V gives CDR1 MNHEY, CDR2 SMNVEV (reference sequence). The DNA for the CDR3 is TGTGCCAGCAGTTTATCGTTCGGGGGATCCTACAATGAGCAGTTCTTC. It is translated as CASSLSFGGSYNEQFF.

The chain joins TRBV2 to TRBJ2-5; 7 bases are shared with TRBD2. The CDR3 length is 13 residues. Germline V lookup: CDR1 SNHLY, CDR2 FYNNEI. J lost 5 bases, V lost 7 bases, and 7 bases had no gene match. The CDR3 spells CASKFLAEETQYF. CDR3 bases: TGTGCCAGCAAGTTTCTAGCGGAGGAGACCCAGTACTTC.

A single count supports this clone. The CDR3 DNA follows: TGTGCCAGCTCACCGAGCCTGGATTACTACGAGCAGTACTTC. Its protein product is CASSPSLDYYEQYF. The chain has TRBV18 and TRBJ2-7, with D uncertain. CDR3 size: 14 residues. Germline CDR1 and CDR2: KGHSH and LQKENI. The V end lost 3 bases, the J end lost 3 bases, and 12 bases lay between the germline ends.

The chain has TRBV5-1 and TRBJ2-3; D not certain. The CDR3 totals 14 residues. Germline CDR1 and CDR2: SGHRS and YFSETQ. Trimming cost V 4 bases and J 4 bases, with 13 bases left between them. CDR3 residues: CASSPTPVSDTQYF. CDR3 in DNA: TGCGCCAGCAGCCCAACCCCGGTCTCAGATACGCAGTATTTT.

This sequence joins TRBV11-2 and TRBJ1-1, with a weak D call TRBD1 (5 bases). V was pared by 1 base and J by 5 bases, with 14 bases between. There are 15 residues in the CDR3. The germline V gene encodes CDR1 SGHAT and CDR2 FQNNGV. The CDR3 spells CASSLAILGGTEAFF. CDR3 bases: TGTGCCAGCAGCTTAGCGATTTTGGGGGGGACTGAAGCTTTCTTT.

This chain joins TRBV29-1 and TRBJ2-2; D not certain. This CDR3 is built from 13 residues. The V end was cut by 7 bases, the J end by 1 base, with 10 bases between. Per the germline V gene, CDR1 is SQVTM and CDR2 is ANQGSEA. CDR3 DNA sequence: TGCAGCGGGCACGTAGTGAACACCGGGGAGCTGTTTTTT. It encodes CSGHVVNTGELFF.

This chain joins TRBV19 and TRBJ2-3; D may be TRBD2 (5 bases). V lost 3 bases and J lost 0, with 13 bases in between. In germline, CDR1 is LNHDA, CDR2 SQIVND (reference sequence). This CDR3 region has 16 residues. The CDR3 DNA sequence: TGTGCCAGTAGTATCGGACGCAGGACTAGCACAGATACGCAGTATTTT. Translation: CASSIGRRTSTDTQYF.